Presented here are 13 T cell receptor beta chains from one specimen sequenced in a study of blood T cells in healthy people across ages. Combining a sample-barcoded 5' primer with a J-beta primer mix, a second PCR ran for roughly 7 to 11 cycles. TCRdb passed the 5' RACE reads through MiXCR, listing each CDR3 protein once. The sample has over 600,000 distinct CDR3 sequences, 40% to 45% seen once. Sequenced material: blood. The receptors were gathered from a man older than 75 in good health.

This chain joins TRBV7-3 and TRBJ2-1; D is perhaps TRBD2 (7 bases). Germline V gene lookup returns CDR1 SGHTA and CDR2 FQGTGA. Deletions cut 3 bases from V and 8 bases from J, with 11 bases between. This CDR3 is built from 13 residues. The CDR3: CASSFSGGDEQFF. The CDR3 bases are TGTGCCAGCAGCTTTTCGGGGGGCGATGAGCAGTTCTTC.

This clonotype was observed many times. This chain uses TRBV20-1 with TRBJ2-7, with D perhaps matching TRBD1 (6 bases). The V gene lost 1 base and the J gene lost 6 bases, with 13 bases spanning the gap. This CDR3 comprises 13 residues. Germline V gene sequence: CDR1 DFQATT, CDR2 SNEGSKA (reference sequence). The CDR3 DNA follows: TGCAGTGCTAGAGCCGGGACATCAGGCGAGCAGTACTTC. As protein: CSARAGTSGEQYF.

The J gene is TRBJ2-5, the V gene TRBV3-1, with TRBD1 identical over 8 bases. The CDR3 length is 16 residues. The junction had 6 bases not matched to a gene; V was cut back by 1 base and J by 2 bases. CDR1 and CDR2 from the germline V gene are LGHDT and YNNKEL (reference sequence). For the CDR3, the DNA is TGTGCCAGCAGCCAAGTTTTTGGGACAGGACAAGAGACCCAGTACTTC. It yields the protein CASSQVFGTGQETQYF.

This chain links TRBV20-1 with TRBJ1-6, with D possibly matching TRBD1 (5 bases). This CDR3 has 16 amino acids. V dropped 3 bases and J dropped 1 base, with 13 bases sitting between them. Germline V lookup: CDR1 DFQATT, CDR2 SNEGSKA (reference sequence). The CDR3 nucleotides are TGCAGTGCTAGGGGGGGGGTTGAGTCCTATAATTCACCCCTCCACTTT. Protein product: CSARGGVESYNSPLHF.

This rearrangement joins TRBV28 to TRBJ2-7; TRBD1 matches at 7 bases. Per the germline V gene, CDR1 is MDHEN and CDR2 is SYDVKM. The V and J ends lost 3 bases and 9 bases, in that order; junction bases with no gene match: 5. The length of the CDR3 is 12 residues. CDR3 DNA sequence: TGTGCCAGCAGTTTTAACAGGGGTCGGCAGTACTTC. The encoded protein is CASSFNRGRQYF.

This clonotype was seen only a few times. This chain joins TRBV6-2 or TRBV6-3 and TRBJ2-4; D possibly matches TRBD1 or TRBD2 (5 bases each). The CDR3 runs to 14 residues. Trimming removed 7 bases at V and 13 bases at J, with 23 bases between. The germline gives CDR1 MNHEY, CDR2 SVGEGT. The CDR3 sequence: CASTSGATLGEQYF. The CDR3 DNA reads TGTGCCAGCACGTCCGGGGCTACCCTTGGGGAGCAGTACTTC.

V usage is TRBV6-1 and J usage is TRBJ1-2; a possible D gene is TRBD1 (5 bases). The CDR3 length is 13 residues. CDR1 MNHNS and CDR2 SASEGT come from the germline V gene. V was trimmed by 4 bases and J by 7 bases, leaving 13 bases between them. The CDR3 sequence is CASSVGQGCGYTF. CDR3 coding DNA: TGTGCCAGCAGTGTGGGCCAGGGTTGTGGCTACACCTTC.

V gene TRBV6-1 combines with J gene TRBJ2-4; TRBD2 matches 9 bases. The CDR3 runs to 16 residues. With 8 bases clipped from V and 2 bases from J, the junction kept 10 bases outside the gene matches. Germline loops: CDR1 MNHNS, CDR2 SASEGT. This chain's CDR3 is CASGISGSGSKNIQYF. DNA of the CDR3: TGTGCCAGCGGGATTAGCGGGAGTGGGTCCAAAAACATTCAGTACTTC.

This rearrangement joins TRBV6-1 to TRBJ2-7; 10 bases line up with TRBD2. CDR3 length equals 16 residues. After removal of 5 bases from V and 7 bases from J, the junction contained 14 bases not matched to a gene. CDR1 MNHNS and CDR2 SASEGT come from the germline V gene. Here the CDR3 reads CASSPKTSGLGNEQYF. The CDR3 DNA reads as TGTGCCAGCAGTCCAAAGACTAGCGGGCTGGGGAATGAGCAGTACTTC.

Worth noting for this clonotype: One base away lies a much larger clone, so this may be a sequencing read error. V usage is TRBV3-1 and J usage is TRBJ2-4; D is possibly TRBD2 (6 bases). Looked up from germline, CDR1 is LGHDT and CDR2 is YNNKEL (reference sequence). Trimming left V 0 bases short and J 8 bases short, with 20 bases between. There are 17 residues in the CDR3. The CDR3 is CASSQDPSPGLKDIQYF. In nucleotides, the CDR3 is TGTGCCAGCAGCCAAGATCCCTCACCAGGACTAAAAGACATTCAGTACTTC.

This clonotype came up many times. The J gene is TRBJ1-1, the V gene TRBV7-3, with D possibly TRBD1 on 6 matching bases. Germline V gives CDR1 SGHTA, CDR2 FQGTGA. This CDR3 spans 13 amino acids. The V end lost 0 bases, the J end lost 5 bases, and 7 bases lay between the germline ends. The CDR3 DNA sequence: TGTGCCAGCAGCTTAACAGGGGGGACTGAAGCTTTCTTT. Translating gives CASSLTGGTEAFF.

This clonotype was observed a few times. V is TRBV18 and J is TRBJ2-5; 10 bases align to TRBD2. The J call may be faulty, since TRBJ2-7 better matches the DNA end. CDR1 and CDR2 (germline): KGHSH, LQKENI. This CDR3 contains 16 residues. As DNA, the CDR3 is TGTGCCAGCTCACCACCATCAGGACTAGCGGTCTACGAGCAGTACTTC. It encodes CASSPPSGLAVYEQYF.

This clonotype was seen a few times. The CDR3, as DNA: TGTGCCAGCAGTTACTATAGGGCTAGCGGGGATTACGAGCAGTACTTC. It is translated as CASSYYRASGDYEQYF. The chain carries TRBV6-5 and TRBJ2-4, with 9 bases matching TRBD2. Judging by the DNA end, TRBJ2-7 fits better; the J call may be wrong. Germline-derived CDR1 and CDR2 are MNHEY and SVGAGI. The CDR3 is made up of 16 amino acids.